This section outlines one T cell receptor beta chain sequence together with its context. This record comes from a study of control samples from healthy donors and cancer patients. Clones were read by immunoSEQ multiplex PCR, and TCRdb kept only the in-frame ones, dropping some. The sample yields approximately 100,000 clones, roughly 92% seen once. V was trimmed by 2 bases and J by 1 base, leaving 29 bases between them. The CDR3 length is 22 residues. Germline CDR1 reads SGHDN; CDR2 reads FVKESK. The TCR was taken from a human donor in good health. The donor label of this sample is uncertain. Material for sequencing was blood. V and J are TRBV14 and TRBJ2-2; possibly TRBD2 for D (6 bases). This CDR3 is CASSQSGFLPRDYGGNTGELFF. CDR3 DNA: TGTGCCAGCAGCCAATCTGGTTTCCTTCCTAGAGATTACGGGGGGAACACCGGGGAGCTGTTTTTT.